This entry concerns a single TCR beta chain. Its antigen remains unknown. The CDR3 is made up of 15 amino acids. CDR1 is ENHRY and CDR2 is SYGVKD in the germline V gene. The V gene lost 10 bases and the J gene lost 3 bases, with 19 bases spanning the gap. This entry comes from a study of T cell repertoires in cytomegalovirus infection. TCRdb redid the calling of the reads with MiXCR, one entry per CDR3 protein. The repertoire includes about 900,000 distinct CDR3 sequences, under 40% of them detected once, and around an eighth sits in the top ten. The material was cultured CD8+ T cells from PBMCs, obtained from culture after CMV antigen stimulation. The chain uses TRBV10-3 and TRBJ2-1; no definite D call. The sequence was obtained from a human donor in good health (CMV status not recorded). Some clones in this sample may be carry-over from other donors' samples. The CDR3 protein is CATLSPRPSYNEQFF. CDR3 in DNA: TGTGCCACCTTGAGCCCAAGGCCCAGCTACAATGAGCAGTTCTTC.